This TCR beta chain was captured by sequencing in a study of T cell changes during pregnancy in multiple sclerosis. Data came from immunoSEQ multiplex PCR; TCRdb stores just in-frame clones and leaves some out. The data hold approximately 45,000 clones, with around 91% observed a single time. This TCR was sampled from a female donor in good health, enrolled as a control in a pregnancy study. This specimen was CD4+ T cells from peripheral blood mononuclear cells, taken in the second trimester of pregnancy.

The CDR3 nucleotides read TGCGCCAGCAGCCAAGAACCCACAGGTCGGAGTGGCTACACCTTC. Its translation is CASSQEPTGRSGYTF. This chain links TRBV4-3 with TRBJ1-2, with D perhaps TRBD1 (5 bases). Germline CDR1 LGHNA, CDR2 YSLEER. The CDR3 contains 15 residues. V lost 0 bases and J lost 7, with 15 bases in between.